A single sample gave rise to the 21 T cell receptor beta chains below, sequenced in a study of T cell responses to AZD1222 COVID-19 vaccine. The table came from immunoSEQ multiplex PCR; TCRdb's copy has only in-frame clones and leaves some out. The sample lists roughly 80,000 clones; around 90% were seen once. Sequences were derived from peripheral blood, sampled on day 0 of MenACWY control vaccination. The receptors stem from an adult in good health.

CDR3 DNA: TGTGCCAGCAGCTTAGCAGGTTCCAGGAACACTGAAGCTTTCTTT. Amino acids: CASSLAGSRNTEAFF. This chain links TRBV11-3 with TRBJ1-1; D remains unclear. The CDR3 loop spans 15 amino acids. Germline assignment: CDR1 SGHNT and CDR2 YENEEA. V was shortened by 1 base and J by 1 base, with 10 bases between the two germline ends.

The chain links TRBV5-1 to TRBJ1-6; D is unresolved. Germline-derived CDR1 and CDR2 are SGHRS and YFSETQ. The length of the CDR3 is 14 residues. With 3 bases removed from V and 8 bases from J, the gap between germline ends came to 12 bases. The CDR3 here is CASSWGGSDSPLHF. CDR3 coding DNA: TGCGCCAGCAGCTGGGGTGGGTCGGATTCACCCCTCCACTTT.

The chain links TRBV9 to TRBJ1-3; D call uncertain. V was cut by 0 bases and J by 2 bases, with 6 bases left in between. The CDR3 totals 14 residues. Germline V gene lookup returns CDR1 SGDLS and CDR2 YYNGEE. The CDR3 DNA sequence: TGTGCCAGCAGCGTAGGGACCACTGGAAACACCATATATTTT. Translated, it gives CASSVGTTGNTIYF.

This chain connects TRBV6-5 to TRBJ1-2; D is undetermined. The V end lost 6 bases, the J end lost 5 bases, and 4 bases lay between the germline ends. CDR3 length: 10 residues. Germline loops: CDR1 MNHEY, CDR2 SVGAGI. The CDR3 sequence: CASRGYGYTF. The CDR3 coding sequence is TGTGCCAGCAGGGGGTATGGCTACACCTTC.

As for this clone: An end of the junction differs from the germline gene, which may be a read error. CDR3 in DNA: TGTGCCTGGAGCGGGACAGGGCCGAGCCGTTTT. As protein: CAWSGTGPSRF. The J gene is TRBJ1-4, the V gene TRBV30; 9 bases match TRBD1. This CDR3 contains 11 residues. Germline CDR1 GTSNPN, CDR2 SVGIG (reference sequence).

V and J are TRBV6-5 and TRBJ1-4; 8 bases match TRBD1. The J segment lost 3 bases and the V segment lost 6 bases, leaving 6 bases of the junction unmatched. There are 15 residues in the CDR3. Germline V lookup: CDR1 MNHEY, CDR2 SVGAGI. The CDR3 protein is CASRDRERANEKLFF. The DNA for the CDR3 is TGTGCCAGCAGGGACAGGGAGAGGGCTAATGAAAAACTGTTTTTT.

V gene TRBV19 combines with J gene TRBJ2-4; 8 bases map to TRBD1. V was pared by 5 bases and J by 7 bases, with 10 bases of the junction left unmatched. The CDR3 is 15 amino acids. Germline V gene data show CDR1 as LNHDA and CDR2 as SQIVND (reference sequence). CDR3 sequence reads: CASSDWTGWINIQYF. CDR3 nucleotide sequence: TGTGCCAGTAGTGACTGGACAGGGTGGATCAACATTCAGTACTTC.

This chain joins TRBV2 and TRBJ2-5; 7 nucleotides match TRBD2. J gave up 5 bases and V 6 bases, and 12 bases lay outside the gene matches. The CDR3 length is 15 residues. From germline, CDR1 is SNHLY and CDR2 FYNNEI. The CDR3 DNA sequence: TGTGCCAGCAGAAGCAGCGGGGCCCTCGGTGAGACCCAGTACTTC. Encoded protein: CASRSSGALGETQYF. Full variable domain (missing parts from reference TRBV2 and TRBJ2-5): EPEVTQTPSHQVTQMGQEVILRCVPISNHLYFYWYRQILGQKVEFLVSFYNNEISEKSEIFDDQFSVERPDGSNFTLKIRSTKLEDSAMYFCASRSSGALGETQYFGPGTRLLVL.

The table lists this clone with a few counts. This sequence joins TRBV28 and TRBJ1-4; D is possibly TRBD1 (5 bases). This CDR3 spans 14 amino acids. The germline V gene encodes CDR1 MDHEN and CDR2 SYDVKM. Trimming cost V 6 bases and J 7 bases, with 15 bases left between them. CDR3 protein: CASSPSEGFEKLFF. The CDR3 bases are TGTGCCAGCAGCCCCTCTGAGGGGTTTGAAAAACTGTTTTTT.

This clone was observed a single time. The rearrangement uses TRBV11-3 and TRBJ1-1, with TRBD1 as a possible D gene (6 bases). Trimming pared 5 bases from V and 3 bases from J, leaving 16 bases between. The CDR3 totals 15 residues. In germline, CDR1 is SGHNT, CDR2 YENEEA. The CDR3 region is CASSRGAGQDTEAFF. DNA of the CDR3: TGTGCCAGCAGCCGGGGGGCGGGCCAGGACACTGAAGCTTTCTTT.

The rearrangement joins TRBV6-5 to TRBJ2-3, with D possibly TRBD1 on 7 matching bases. The CDR3 length is 15 residues. V was trimmed by 6 bases and J by 6 bases, leaving 19 bases between them. Per the germline V gene, CDR1 is MNHEY and CDR2 is SVGAGI. The CDR3 sequence is CASSPPWAGGDTQYF. Written as DNA, the CDR3 is TGTGCCAGCAGCCCCCCTTGGGCAGGGGGGGATACGCAGTATTTT.

This chain joins TRBV3-1 (or the pseudogene TRBV3-2) and TRBJ1-1, with D uncertain. The V gene's germline CDR1 is LGHDT and CDR2 YNNKEL (reference sequence). The germline V and J ends were trimmed by 4 bases and 2 bases, with 23 bases remaining between them. The CDR3 runs 18 residues. As DNA, the CDR3 is TGTGCCAGCAGCCGCGTATTCCCGCTTTGGGGTGATAACACTGAAGCTTTCTTT. It codes for CASSRVFPLWGDNTEAFF.

The V gene is TRBV12-3 or TRBV12-4, the J gene TRBJ2-1; TRBD2 is a possible D gene (5 bases). CDR3 length: 13 residues. With 5 bases removed from V and 8 bases from J, the gap between germline ends came to 13 bases. CDR3: CASSGLKEYEQFF. The CDR3 DNA reads TGTGCCAGCAGTGGACTTAAAGAGTATGAGCAGTTCTTC.

As for this clone: The sample holds other DNA sequences that translate to the same CDR3. The V call is TRBV18, the J call TRBJ1-1; D not resolved. V lost 3 bases, J lost 1 base, and 6 bases lay in between. The V gene's germline CDR1 is KGHSH and CDR2 LQKENI. This CDR3 has 13 residues. The CDR3 here is CASSPGRNTEAFF. The CDR3 DNA sequence: TGTGCCAGCTCACCGGGCCGGAACACTGAAGCTTTCTTT.

The chain's CDR3 is CASSPGVQDTQYF. The CDR3 DNA follows: TGTGCCAGCAGTCCGGGAGTCCAGGATACGCAGTATTTT. The chain has TRBV7-8 and TRBJ2-3; TRBD2 is a possible D gene (6 bases). V dropped 6 bases and J dropped 6 bases, with 13 bases sitting between them. CDR1 and CDR2 from the germline V gene are SGHVS and FQNEAQ. The CDR3 covers 13 residues. Full variable domain (outside the CDR3, taken from reference TRBV7-8 and TRBJ2-3): GAGVSQSPRYKVAKRGQDVALRCDPISGHVSLFWYQQALGQGPEFLTYFQNEAQLDKSGLPSDRFFAERPEGSVSTLKIQRTQQEDSAVYLCASSPGVQDTQYFGPGTRLTVL.

The chain employs TRBV5-4 and TRBJ1-2; D may be TRBD1 (5 bases). The germline CDR1 and CDR2 sequences are SGHNT and YYREEE (reference sequence). This CDR3 region has 15 residues. The germline V and J ends were trimmed by 4 bases and 5 bases, with 18 bases remaining between them. The CDR3 sequence: CASSPPGRPMYGYTF. The CDR3 nucleotides read TGTGCCAGCAGCCCGCCGGGACGGCCAATGTATGGCTACACCTTC.

This rearrangement joins TRBV10-3 to TRBJ1-2, with a tentative D call TRBD1 (6 bases). The CDR3 totals 14 residues. Trimming took off 7 bases at V and 4 bases at J, with 16 bases between the two ends. In germline, CDR1 is ENHRY, CDR2 SYGVKD. As DNA, the CDR3 is TGTGCCATCAAAGCGGGGGCTAGTAGCTATGGCTACACCTTC. This sequence encodes CAIKAGASSYGYTF.

V usage is TRBV7-8 and J usage is TRBJ2-2; 9 nucleotides align to TRBD2. V lost 1 base to trimming and J lost 4 bases; unmatched junction nucleotides: 4. CDR1 SGHVS and CDR2 FQNEAQ come from the germline V gene. The CDR3 runs to 16 residues. In DNA, the CDR3 is TGTGCCAGCAGCTTAGGGTTTAGCGGGGGCACCGGGGAGCTGTTTTTT. This translates into CASSLGFSGGTGELFF.

V usage is TRBV11-1 and J usage is TRBJ1-4; D not resolved. This CDR3 has 14 residues. Germline V gene lookup returns CDR1 SGHAT and CDR2 FQDESV (reference sequence). V was shortened by 5 bases and J by 8 bases, with 15 bases between the two germline ends. CDR3 in amino acids: CASSVSSLGEKLFF. Written as DNA, the CDR3 is TGTGCCAGCAGCGTTAGCAGCCTTGGGGAAAAACTGTTTTTT.

This chain connects TRBV9 to TRBJ2-3, with 14 bases identical to TRBD2. Germline V lookup: CDR1 SGDLS, CDR2 YYNGEE. This CDR3 spans 17 amino acids. The J segment lost 2 bases and the V segment lost 0 bases, leaving 2 bases of the junction unmatched. The CDR3: CASSVEGLAGVTDTQYF. Here the CDR3 DNA reads TGTGCCAGCAGCGTAGAGGGACTAGCGGGGGTCACAGATACGCAGTATTTT. Full variable domain (rest looked up from reference TRBV9 and TRBJ2-3): DSGVTQTPKHLITATGQRVTLRCSPRSGDLSVYWYQQSLDQGLQFLIQYYNGEERAKGNILERFSAQQFPDLHSELNLSSLELGDSALYFCASSVEGLAGVTDTQYFGPGTRLTVL.

V and J are TRBV28 and TRBJ1-1; 7 bases match TRBD1. The CDR3 spans 15 residues. Trimming removed 0 bases from V and 1 base from J; junction bases left unmatched: 2. Germline V gene lookup returns CDR1 MDHEN and CDR2 SYDVKM. The CDR3 DNA sequence: TGTGCCAGCAGTTTATGGGGACAGCCGAACACTGAAGCTTTCTTT. Amino acids: CASSLWGQPNTEAFF.